This note documents a single T cell receptor (beta chain) sequence. The entry originates in a study of blood T cell repertoires in COVID-19. The method was immunoSEQ multiplex PCR; TCRdb's version includes in-frame clones alone and lacks a portion of them. The sample holds roughly 92,000 clones, roughly 86% seen once. CDR1 SGDLS and CDR2 YYNGEE come from the germline V gene. The CDR3 totals 15 residues. Unmatched junction bases numbered 7, after V lost 1 base and J lost 4 bases. The V and J genes are TRBV9 and TRBJ1-1, with 7 bases matching TRBD1. The receptor was derived from a man over 45 with acute or convalescent COVID-19. The sample consisted of peripheral blood. The CDR3 here is CASSVSGGSGTEAFF. DNA of the CDR3: TGTGCCAGCAGCGTATCAGGGGGGTCGGGCACTGAAGCTTTCTTT.